A selection of T cell receptor beta chains follows, all from one sample in a study of T cell repertoires in cytomegalovirus infection. TCRdb re-analysed the reads in MiXCR, keeping a single row per CDR3 protein. The table lists some 920,000 distinct CDR3 sequences, around 32% of them singletons. These receptors' antigens are unknown. This specimen was cultured CD8+ T cells from PBMCs, taken from culture after CMV antigen stimulation. Receptors were obtained from a human donor in good health (CMV status not recorded). Some clones in this sample may be carry-over from other donors' samples. The CDR3 runs from the conserved cysteine through the conserved F or W. The D gene is left open where the match is weak. Size is omitted from some rows. Given values are once, few, many or a class for expanded clones.

D gene	J gene	clone size	V gene	CDR3 DNA	CDR3 protein
NA	TRBJ1-2	NA	TRBV6-1	TGTGCCAGCAGTGAAGCCTCACCAGGTCTTCACTATGGCTACACCTTC	CASSEASPGLHYGYTF
NA	TRBJ2-4	NA	TRBV10-3	TGTGCCATCAGTGGCCGGGGCCAAGAGATCCAGTACTTC	CAISGRGQEIQYF
TRBD2	TRBJ2-1	many	TRBV7-8	TGTGCCAGCAGCTTAGCCAGGCTGGGCGGGGGTTACAATGAGCAGTTCTTC	CASSLARLGGGYNEQFF
NA	TRBJ1-1	few	TRBV7-8	TGTGCCAGCAGCACCTCGTGGGGGGGTACTGAAGCTTTCTTT	CASSTSWGGTEAFF
NA	TRBJ1-1	NA	TRBV4-1	TGCGCCAGCAGCTCACAAGCGGGGGATTATCTTTCGGCTTTCTTT	CASSSQAGDYLSAFF
TRBD2	TRBJ2-7	few	TRBV19	TGTGCCAGTAGTTTGACTAGCGGGGGTTCCGGGGCCGAGCAGTACTTC	CASSLTSGGSGAEQYF
NA	TRBJ2-3	NA	TRBV7-8	TGTGCCAGCAGCACCCGACTAGTTGCACAGTATTTT	CASSTRLVAQYF
NA	TRBJ1-4	many	TRBV7-9	TGTGCCAGCAGCTTAGCGAAGCAAGCTTACAATGAAAAACTGTTTTTT	CASSLAKQAYNEKLFF
TRBD2	TRBJ2-1	NA	TRBV7-8	TGTGCCAGCAGCTTCCGCGGGGGGGAGGGGGAGCAGTTCTTC	CASSFRGGEGEQFF
TRBD2	TRBJ2-5	NA	TRBV5-5	TGTGCCAGCAGGTGGACTAGCCGGGGGGAGTGGCGAGAGACCCAGTACTTC	CASRWTSRGEWRETQYF
TRBD1	TRBJ1-2	NA	TRBV12-3/TRBV12-4	TGTGCCAGCAGTACCGGGACAGGCTACAACTATGGCTACACCTTC	CASSTGTGYNYGYTF
NA	TRBJ2-3	NA	TRBV6-1	TGTGCCAGCAGTTATGACGGGACCACTTTGGATACGCAGTATTTT	CASSYDGTTLDTQYF
NA	TRBJ1-6	few	TRBV4-3	TGCGCCAGCAGCCAAGATCGAGAGAATTCACCCCTCCACTTT	CASSQDRENSPLHF
NA	TRBJ2-3	few	TRBV27	TGTGCCAGCCTCGGACGGTCTAACACAGATACGCAGTATTTT	CASLGRSNTDTQYF
TRBD1	TRBJ1-6	many	TRBV7-6	TGTGCCAGCAGCTTTCGCAGGGGGACCTATAATTCACCCCTCCACTTT	CASSFRRGTYNSPLHF
NA	TRBJ1-5	NA	TRBV6-6	TGTGCCAGCAGTTACGTGGACGTGAATTGGGGCAATCAGCCCCAGCATTTT	CASSYVDVNWGNQPQHF
TRBD1	TRBJ1-5	NA	TRBV9	TGTGCCAGCAGCGTAGGGCCAGGGGGGCCCAATCAGCCCCAGCATTTT	CASSVGPGGPNQPQHF
NA	TRBJ1-5	few	TRBV7-2	TGTGCCAGCAGCTTAGCGAGGCCGGGGGGCAATCAGCCCCAGCATTTT	CASSLARPGGNQPQHF
TRBD1	TRBJ2-3	NA	TRBV27	TGTGCCAGCAGTTTATTGACAGGGGGCCTTGCAGATACGCAGTATTTT	CASSLLTGGLADTQYF
NA	TRBJ1-2	NA	TRBV19	TGTGCCAGTAGTATCCTGACCGACTACTATGGCTACACCTTC	CASSILTDYYGYTF
NA	TRBJ1-1	few	TRBV2	TGTGCCAGCAGTGAGAGCAGGGTTTTTGACACTGAAGCTTTCTTT	CASSESRVFDTEAFF
TRBD1	TRBJ2-5	NA	TRBV7-9	TGTGCCAGCAGCCCGCCCGGGACAGGGGAAGAGACCCAGTACTTC	CASSPPGTGEETQYF
NA	TRBJ2-2	once	TRBV10-1	TGCGCCAGCAGTGAAGGCGTAACCGGGGAGCTGTTTTTT	CASSEGVTGELFF
TRBD2	TRBJ2-5	NA	TRBV6-1	TGTGCCAGCAGCCCGGGGGGACGAATCGGGGAGACCCAGTACTTC	CASSPGGRIGETQYF
NA	TRBJ2-5	NA	TRBV24-1	TGTGCCACCAGTGATAGAGAGGAGGGGAAAATGGAGACCCAGTACTTC	CATSDREEGKMETQYF
NA	TRBJ2-1	NA	TRBV4-1	TGCGCCAGCAGCCAAGATCCCCGAAACCGGTTCTACAATGAGCAGTTCTTC	CASSQDPRNRFYNEQFF
NA	TRBJ1-5	many	TRBV7-8	TGTGCCAGCAGCTTAGAGTATAGCAATCAGCCCCAGCATTTT	CASSLEYSNQPQHF
NA	TRBJ2-1	NA	TRBV27	TGTGCCAGCAGCCCCCTCGTGGGCTCCCGATACAATGAGCAGTTCTTC	CASSPLVGSRYNEQFF
TRBD2	TRBJ2-2	few	TRBV4-2	TGTGCCAGCAGCCAAGATACAGCGGGGGTTAACACCGGGGAGCTGTTTTTT	CASSQDTAGVNTGELFF
TRBD2	TRBJ2-7	many	TRBV28	TGTGCCAGCAGTTTACGGACTAGCGGATCTCTCGAGCAGTACTTC	CASSLRTSGSLEQYF
NA	TRBJ1-1	NA	TRBV10-1	TGCGCCCGAGGAATTATGAACACTGAAGCTTTCTTT	CARGIMNTEAFF
NA	TRBJ2-2	NA	TRBV4-1	TGCGCCAGCAGCCAAGAAGAGGGGGAGCTGTTTTTT	CASSQEEGELFF
NA	TRBJ2-5	few	TRBV7-9	TGTGCCAGCAGCCTCCTGGGGGGTGTAGAGGAGACCCAGTACTTC	CASSLLGGVEETQYF
TRBD1	TRBJ1-6	NA	TRBV6-5	TGTGCCAGCAGTAAAATGGGGACAGGGGAACTAACGGGTTCACCCCTCCACTTT	CASSKMGTGELTGSPLHF
NA	TRBJ1-2	NA	TRBV6-8	TGTGCCAGCAGTTCCGCAGGGTTGTTTGGCTACACCTTC	CASSSAGLFGYTF
NA	TRBJ2-1	NA	TRBV20-1	TGCAGTGCTAGAGGCATAGTGATCATGGATTACAATGAGCAGTTCTTC	CSARGIVIMDYNEQFF
NA	TRBJ1-1	few	TRBV19	TGTGCCAGTAGTATCCAGGGTCCAGAGAGAGAAGCTTTCTTT	CASSIQGPEREAFF
TRBD1	TRBJ1-1	NA	TRBV2	TGTGCCAGCATTGACCCCGTTGGGACAGCGATCACTGAAGCTTTCTTT	CASIDPVGTAITEAFF
NA	TRBJ1-4	few	TRBV6-2/TRBV6-3	TGTGCCAGCAGTCAGCTGAGGCGCACTAATGAAAAACTGTTTTTT	CASSQLRRTNEKLFF
TRBD1	TRBJ2-1	many	TRBV7-8	TGTGCCAGCAGCTGGTCGGGGACAGGGCCCGTCAATGAGCAGTTCTTC	CASSWSGTGPVNEQFF
NA	TRBJ2-3	NA	TRBV10-3	TGTGCCATCAGTGAGCCGGGTTTACCTACGCAGTATTTT	CAISEPGLPTQYF